This TCR beta chain was identified in a study of cytomegalovirus exposure and HLA in healthy donors. Study overall: Membership in the Caucasian-associated ancestry cluster was found for about 80% of almost 400 genotyped donors.

The germline gives CDR1 SGHRS, CDR2 YFSETQ. The CDR3 is 12 residues long. After removal of 4 bases from V and 8 bases from J, the junction contained 4 bases not matched to a gene. This PCR relied on a set of 60 Vbeta primers and 13 Jbeta primers. Sequencing was performed with immunoSEQ multiplex PCR; in TCRdb, only in-frame clones are kept and a portion is missing. The sample has roughly 250,000 clones, 80% seen once. Findings and caveats of the study: With DRB1 most and HLA-C fewest, TCR association rates differed between HLA loci in a later analysis. Researchers catalogued some 160 TCR beta chains as cytomegalovirus-associated. Serostatus for CMV was the only available immune exposure information.

In its sample, this clone was seen a few times. The antigen is unknown. Source material: PBMCs. This sequence joins TRBV5-1 and TRBJ2-3; 7 bases agree with TRBD1. The clonotype comes from a girl aged 2 to 9 in good health and CMV-seronegative. CDR3 amino acids: CASSLNRGTQYF. Here the CDR3 DNA reads TGCGCCAGCAGCCTTAACAGGGGTACGCAGTATTTT.